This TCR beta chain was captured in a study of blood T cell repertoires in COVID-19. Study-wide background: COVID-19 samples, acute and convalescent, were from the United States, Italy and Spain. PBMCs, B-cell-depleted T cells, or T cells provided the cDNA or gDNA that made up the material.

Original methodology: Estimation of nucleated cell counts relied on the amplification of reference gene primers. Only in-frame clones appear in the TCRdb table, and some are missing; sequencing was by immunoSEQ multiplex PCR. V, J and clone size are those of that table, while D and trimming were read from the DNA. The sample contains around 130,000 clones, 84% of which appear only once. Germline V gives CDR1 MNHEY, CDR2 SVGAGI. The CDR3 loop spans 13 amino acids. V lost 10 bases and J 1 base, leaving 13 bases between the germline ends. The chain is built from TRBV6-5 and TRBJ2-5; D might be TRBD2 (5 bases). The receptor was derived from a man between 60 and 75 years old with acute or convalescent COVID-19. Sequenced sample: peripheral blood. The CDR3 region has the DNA TGTGCCACCCGTGGGAGCGTCCAAGAGACCCAGTACTTC. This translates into CATRGSVQETQYF.